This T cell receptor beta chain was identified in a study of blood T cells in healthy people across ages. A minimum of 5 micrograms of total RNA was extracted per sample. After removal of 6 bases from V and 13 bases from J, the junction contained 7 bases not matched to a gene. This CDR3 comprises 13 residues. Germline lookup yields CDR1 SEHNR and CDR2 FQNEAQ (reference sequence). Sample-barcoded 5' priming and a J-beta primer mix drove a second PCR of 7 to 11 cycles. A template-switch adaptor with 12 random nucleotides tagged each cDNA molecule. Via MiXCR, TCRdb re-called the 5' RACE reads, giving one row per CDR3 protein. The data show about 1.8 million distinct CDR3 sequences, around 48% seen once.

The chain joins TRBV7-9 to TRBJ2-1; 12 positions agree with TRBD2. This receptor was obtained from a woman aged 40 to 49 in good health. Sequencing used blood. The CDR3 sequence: CASSPTSGGPQFF. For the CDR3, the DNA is TGTGCCAGCAGTCCGACTAGCGGGGGCCCCCAGTTCTTC.